This T cell receptor (beta chain) emerged from a study of blood T cell repertoires in COVID-19. Study-level information: From T cells, B-cell-depleted T cells, or PBMCs came the material, which was cDNA or gDNA.

Germline V gives CDR1 SGHTA, CDR2 FQGNSA. The CDR3 runs 19 residues. V trimming: 5 bases; J trimming: 0 bases; junction bases outside the gene matches: 9. Those who participated ranged in age from about 18 to 95 years and resided in approximately 23 US areas. Self-reported history from a screening survey and questionnaire set each donor's cohort. All recovered Cohort 3 donors got two negative PCRs, got clearance, or saw symptom resolution. Profiled with immunoSEQ multiplex PCR; TCRdb holds only in-frame clones, not every one. The table records over 200,000 clones, around 83% of them present only once.

Sequences were obtained from PBMCs or T cells enriched from blood (not recorded which). This clonotype originated in a woman aged 35 to 49 who had recovered from COVID-19. The chain carries TRBV7-2 and TRBJ2-1, with 14 positions matching TRBD2. CDR3 residues: CASSISGLAGGGSYNEQFF. CDR3 bases: TGTGCCAGCAGCATCTCAGGACTAGCGGGAGGAGGCTCCTACAATGAGCAGTTCTTC.